This note documents a single TCR beta chain sequence. As yet, its antigen is unknown. The source of the sample is a study of cytomegalovirus exposure and HLA in healthy donors. Points from the study as a whole: In a later analysis, first-cohort TCR clusters were found to tend to co-occur in the roughly 120 validation repertoires. Researchers catalogued approximately 170 TCR beta chains as cytomegalovirus-associated. A few CMV-associated chains were confirmed in vitro to be specific for CMV antigens.

The junction had 5 bases not matched to a gene; V was cut back by 6 bases and J by 4 bases. The length of the CDR3 is 13 residues. Germline V gives CDR1 MGHRA, CDR2 YSYEKL. Here immunoSEQ multiplex PCR was the method, and the copy in TCRdb shows in-frame clones only, minus some. The table includes 98,000 or so clones, around 95% detected once. The receptor was derived from a woman aged 18-29 years in good health and CMV-seronegative. Sequencing input: PBMCs. J is TRBJ1-2 and V is TRBV4-1; 7 positions agree with TRBD1. This chain's CDR3 is CASRSGGAYGYTF. The CDR3 coding sequence is TGCGCCAGCAGATCAGGGGGTGCCTATGGCTACACCTTC.